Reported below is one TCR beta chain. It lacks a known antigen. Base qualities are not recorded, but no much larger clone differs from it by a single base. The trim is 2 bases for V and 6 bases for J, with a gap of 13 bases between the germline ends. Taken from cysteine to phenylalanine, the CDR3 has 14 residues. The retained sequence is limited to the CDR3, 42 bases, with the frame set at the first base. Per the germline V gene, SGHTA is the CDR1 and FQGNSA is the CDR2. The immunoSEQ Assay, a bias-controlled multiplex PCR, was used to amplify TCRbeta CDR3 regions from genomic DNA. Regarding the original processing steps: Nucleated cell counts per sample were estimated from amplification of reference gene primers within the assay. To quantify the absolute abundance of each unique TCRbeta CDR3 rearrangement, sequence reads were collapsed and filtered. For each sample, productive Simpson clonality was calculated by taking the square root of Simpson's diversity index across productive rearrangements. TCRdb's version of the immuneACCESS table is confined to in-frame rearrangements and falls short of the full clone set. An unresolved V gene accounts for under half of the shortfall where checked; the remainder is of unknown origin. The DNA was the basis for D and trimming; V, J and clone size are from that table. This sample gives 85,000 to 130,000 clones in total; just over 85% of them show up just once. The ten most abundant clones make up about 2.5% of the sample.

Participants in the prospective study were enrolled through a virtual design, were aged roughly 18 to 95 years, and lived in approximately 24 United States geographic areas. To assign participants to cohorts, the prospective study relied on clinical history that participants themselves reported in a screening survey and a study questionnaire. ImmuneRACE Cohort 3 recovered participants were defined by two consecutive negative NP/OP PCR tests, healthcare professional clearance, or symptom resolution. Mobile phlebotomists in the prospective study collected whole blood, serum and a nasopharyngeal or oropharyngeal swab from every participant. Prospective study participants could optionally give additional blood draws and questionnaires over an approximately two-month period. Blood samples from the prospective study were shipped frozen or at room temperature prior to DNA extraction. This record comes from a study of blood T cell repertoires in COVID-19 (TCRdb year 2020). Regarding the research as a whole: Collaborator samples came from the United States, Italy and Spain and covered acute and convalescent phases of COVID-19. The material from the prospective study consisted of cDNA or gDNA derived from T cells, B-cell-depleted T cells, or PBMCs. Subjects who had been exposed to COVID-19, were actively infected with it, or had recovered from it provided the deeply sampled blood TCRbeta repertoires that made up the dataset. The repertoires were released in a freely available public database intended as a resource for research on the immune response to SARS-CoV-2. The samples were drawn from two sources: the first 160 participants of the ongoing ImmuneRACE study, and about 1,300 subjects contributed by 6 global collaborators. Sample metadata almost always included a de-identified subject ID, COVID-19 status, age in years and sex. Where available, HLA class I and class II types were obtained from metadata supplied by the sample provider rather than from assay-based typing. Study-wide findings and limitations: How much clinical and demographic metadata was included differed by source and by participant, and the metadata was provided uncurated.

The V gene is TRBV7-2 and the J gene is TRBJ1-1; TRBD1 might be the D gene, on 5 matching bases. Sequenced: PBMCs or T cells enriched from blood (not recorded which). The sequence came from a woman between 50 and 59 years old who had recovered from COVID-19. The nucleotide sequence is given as TGTGCCAGCAGCTTAAAAGTAGGGGCCCCTGAAGCTTTCTTT. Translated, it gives CASSLKVGAPEAFF.